The T cell receptor (beta chain) under discussion was sequenced for a study of shared clonotypes between healthy human individuals. The overall study: Donor composition was a couple of women and a few men, aged 18 to 49. Regarding the study as a whole: What rarefaction showed was incomplete sorted-subset sequencing despite large depth. Genetic and exposure-history diversity was limited by the few donors.

Repertoires were generated with immunoSEQ multiplex PCR, while TCRdb's copy carries only in-frame clones and drops some. Among about 2.4 million clones listed, roughly 93% were seen once. Concerning this clone itself: The antigen is not known. This sample also contains other DNA sequences that code for the same CDR3.

V gave up 3 bases and J gave up 2 bases, with 4 bases separating them. This CDR3 spans 12 amino acids. CDR1 and CDR2 from the germline V gene are MDHEN and SYDVKM. V and J are TRBV28 and TRBJ1-2; D ambiguous. This receptor was obtained from a man in his late teens or twenties in good health. Some clones in this sample may be carry-over from other donors' samples. The sequenced sample was naive CD4+ T cells from PBMCs. Subset in this sample: CD45RA+ positively selected. In DNA, the CDR3 is TGTGCCAGCAGTTTCGGCAACTATGGCTACACCTTC. This encodes CASSFGNYGYTF.